These 14 T cell receptor beta chains were sequenced from one sample in a study of blood T cell repertoires in COVID-19. Produced via immunoSEQ multiplex PCR; TCRdb's table is partial and in-frame only. The data contain approximately 270,000 clones, approximately 85% of them singletons. Source material: PBMCs or T cells enriched from blood (not recorded which). The receptor set was obtained from a woman younger than 45 who had recovered from COVID-19.

The V and J genes are TRBV30 and TRBJ1-2; D not resolved. CDR3 length: 13 residues. The germline V and J ends were trimmed by 7 bases and 3 bases, with 15 bases remaining between them. The germline CDR1 and CDR2 sequences are GTSNPN and SVGIG (reference sequence). CDR3 region: CALSFERDYGYTF. CDR3 nucleotides: TGTGCCTTATCCTTCGAGAGAGACTATGGCTACACCTTC.

The CDR3 is CASSSVGPIEQYF. CDR3 DNA sequence: TGCGCCAGCAGCTCGGTCGGTCCCATCGAGCAGTACTTC. The gene calls are TRBV5-1 and TRBJ2-7; D unclear. Germline lookup yields CDR1 SGHRS and CDR2 YFSETQ. CDR3 length: 13 residues. The V end was cut by 3 bases, the J end by 6 bases, with 13 bases between.

The DNA of the CDR3 is TGTGCCAGCAGCACGAGACAGGGAATAGAGCAGTTCTTC. Translated: CASSTRQGIEQFF. This rearrangement joins TRBV7-8 to TRBJ2-1, with 7 bases lining up with TRBD1. Losses at the gene ends were 5 bases for V and 10 bases for J; bases not matched to a gene: 8. In germline, CDR1 is SGHVS, CDR2 FQNEAQ. This CDR3 contains 13 residues. The full variable domain, with the rest looked up from reference TRBV7-8 and TRBJ2-1, is GAGVSQSPRYKVAKRGQDVALRCDPISGHVSLFWYQQALGQGPEFLTYFQNEAQLDKSGLPSDRFFAERPEGSVSTLKIQRTQQEDSAVYLCASSTRQGIEQFFGPGTRLTVL.

V gene TRBV7-8 combines with J gene TRBJ2-1, with 8 bases aligning to TRBD1. This CDR3 contains 15 residues. J lost 3 bases, V lost 3 bases, and 4 bases had no gene match. Germline lookup yields CDR1 SGHVS and CDR2 FQNEAQ. For the CDR3, the DNA is TGTGCCAGCAGCTTTATAGGACAGGGCTACAATGAGCAGTTCTTC. It encodes CASSFIGQGYNEQFF.

This rearrangement joins TRBV11-2 to TRBJ2-7; 11 bases line up with TRBD2. V lost 5 bases to trimming and J lost 10 bases; unmatched junction nucleotides: 13. The CDR3 is 15 amino acids. CDR1 and CDR2 from the germline V gene are SGHAT and FQNNGV. CDR3 loop: CASSTRLAGNLLQYF. CDR3 in DNA: TGTGCCAGCAGCACCAGACTAGCGGGAAATTTGTTACAGTACTTC.

The chain uses TRBV19 and TRBJ1-4; no clear D gene. The CDR3 is 15 amino acids. Germline V CDR1 and CDR2: LNHDA, SQIVND (reference sequence). V shed 3 bases and J shed 0 bases, with 8 bases lying between them. CDR3 sequence (DNA): TGTGCCAGTAGTATCGGTCCTGCAACTAATGAAAAACTGTTTTTT. Amino acids: CASSIGPATNEKLFF.

The genes are TRBV30 and TRBJ2-2, with a possible D match to TRBD2 (6 bases). The V gene's germline CDR1 is GTSNPN and CDR2 SVGIG (reference sequence). The CDR3 is 13 amino acids. Trimming cost V 5 bases and J 4 bases, with 11 bases left between them. The CDR3 sequence is CAWAEGFTGELFF. DNA of the CDR3: TGTGCCTGGGCGGAGGGTTTCACCGGGGAGCTGTTTTTT.

This chain joins TRBV14 and TRBJ2-5; maybe TRBD1 (6 bases). The length of the CDR3 is 17 residues. The germline V and J ends were trimmed by 3 bases and 0 bases, with 17 bases remaining between them. Germline CDR1 is SGHDN and CDR2 is FVKESK. In DNA form, the CDR3 reads TGTGCCAGCAGCCATTCCCCGGACAGCTGGTACCAAGAGACCCAGTACTTC. Translation: CASSHSPDSWYQETQYF.

V and J are TRBV3-1 (or the pseudogene TRBV3-2) and TRBJ2-3, with 11 bases fitting TRBD1. CDR1 is LGHDT, CDR2 YNNKEL, per germline (reference sequence). The trim removed 1 base at V and 4 bases at J, leaving 7 bases unmatched. The CDR3 is made up of 17 amino acids. CDR3 protein: CASSQGPGTGGADTQYF. The DNA for the CDR3 is TGTGCCAGCAGCCAAGGCCCCGGGACAGGGGGAGCAGATACGCAGTATTTT.

The chain joins TRBV2 to TRBJ2-3, with D tentatively TRBD1 (6 bases). From germline, CDR1 is SNHLY and CDR2 FYNNEI. With 8 bases removed from V and 3 bases from J, the gap between germline ends came to 12 bases. CDR3 length: 13 amino acids. The CDR3 DNA reads TGTGCCAGCTTCCAGGGGCTGACAGATACGCAGTATTTT. Its translation is CASFQGLTDTQYF.

The rearrangement joins TRBV5-1 to TRBJ1-6, with D uncertain. V was pared by 3 bases and J by 6 bases, with 16 bases between. Germline V gene sequence: CDR1 SGHRS, CDR2 YFSETQ. This CDR3 contains 16 residues. CDR3 DNA sequence: TGCGCCAGCAGCTGGTCGCCGGCCTCGGGTAATTCACCCCTCCACTTT. Protein product: CASSWSPASGNSPLHF.

The chain couples TRBV6-5 to TRBJ1-3, with 7 bases lining up with TRBD1. Germline V gives CDR1 MNHEY, CDR2 SVGAGI. The CDR3 sequence is 14 residues long. After removal of 5 bases from V and 2 bases from J, the junction contained 3 bases not matched to a gene. CDR3 bases: TGTGCCAGCAGTAACAGGGGCGCTGGAAACACCATATATTTT. It translates to CASSNRGAGNTIYF.

The J gene is TRBJ1-5, the V gene TRBV2; TRBD1 matches 7 bases. In germline, CDR1 is SNHLY, CDR2 FYNNEI. V shed 5 bases, J shed 6 bases, and the junction held 7 bases outside the gene matches. The CDR3 contains 14 residues. CDR3 region: CASSRTGRTQPQHF. CDR3 bases: TGTGCCAGCAGTCGGACAGGACGCACTCAGCCCCAGCATTTT.

The rearrangement joins TRBV4-2 to TRBJ2-1; 9 bases map to TRBD2. The CDR3 contains 19 residues. The V gene's germline CDR1 is LGHNA and CDR2 YNFKEQ. Trimming at V came to 0 bases and at J to 4 bases, leaving 13 bases not matched to a gene. The CDR3 sequence: CASSQDIRGGRGIYNEQFF. The CDR3 bases are TGTGCCAGCAGCCAAGATATCAGGGGCGGGAGGGGGATTTACAATGAGCAGTTCTTC.